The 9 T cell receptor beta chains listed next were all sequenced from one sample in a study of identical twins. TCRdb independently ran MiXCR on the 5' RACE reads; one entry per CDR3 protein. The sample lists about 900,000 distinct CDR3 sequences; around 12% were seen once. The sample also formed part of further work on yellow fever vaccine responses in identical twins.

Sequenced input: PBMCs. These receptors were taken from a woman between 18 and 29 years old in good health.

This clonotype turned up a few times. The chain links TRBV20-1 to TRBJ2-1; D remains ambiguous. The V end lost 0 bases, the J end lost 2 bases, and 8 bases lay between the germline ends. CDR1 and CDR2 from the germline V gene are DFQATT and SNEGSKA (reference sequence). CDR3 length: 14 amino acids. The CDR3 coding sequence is TGCAGTGCTAGAGATCCTCTCACCTACAATGAGCAGTTCTTC. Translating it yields CSARDPLTYNEQFF.

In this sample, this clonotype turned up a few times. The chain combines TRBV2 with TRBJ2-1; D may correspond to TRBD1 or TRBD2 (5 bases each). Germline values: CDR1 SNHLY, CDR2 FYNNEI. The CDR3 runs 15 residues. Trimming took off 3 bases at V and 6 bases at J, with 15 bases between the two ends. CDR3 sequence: CASSDGTLRGNEQFF. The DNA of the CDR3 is TGTGCCAGCAGTGATGGGACGCTGAGGGGCAATGAGCAGTTCTTC. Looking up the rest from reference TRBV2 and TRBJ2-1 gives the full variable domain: EPEVTQTPSHQVTQMGQEVILRCVPISNHLYFYWYRQILGQKVEFLVSFYNNEISEKSEIFDDQFSVERPDGSNFTLKIRSTKLEDSAMYFCASSDGTLRGNEQFFGPGTRLTVL.

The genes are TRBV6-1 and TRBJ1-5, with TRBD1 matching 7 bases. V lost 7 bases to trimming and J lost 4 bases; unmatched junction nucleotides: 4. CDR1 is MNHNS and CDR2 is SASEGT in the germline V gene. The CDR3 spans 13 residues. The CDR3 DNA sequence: TGTGCCAGCACTACGACAGGGAATCAGCCCCAGCATTTT. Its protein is CASTTTGNQPQHF.

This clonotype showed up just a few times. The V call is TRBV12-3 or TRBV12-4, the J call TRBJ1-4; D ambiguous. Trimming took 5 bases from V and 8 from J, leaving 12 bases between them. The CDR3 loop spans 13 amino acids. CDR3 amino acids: CASSQTSGEKLFF. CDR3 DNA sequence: TGTGCCAGCAGTCAGACCTCCGGCGAAAAACTGTTTTTT.

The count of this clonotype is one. CDR3 coding DNA: TGTGCCAGCAGTTACTCGCCAGGGGCTTACACCGGGGAGCTGTTTTTT. This sequence encodes CASSYSPGAYTGELFF. This chain connects TRBV6-5 to TRBJ2-2, with D possibly matching TRBD1 (6 bases). Germline-derived CDR1 and CDR2 are MNHEY and SVGAGI. Trimming took off 0 bases at V and 3 bases at J, with 11 bases between the two ends. The CDR3 runs to 16 residues.

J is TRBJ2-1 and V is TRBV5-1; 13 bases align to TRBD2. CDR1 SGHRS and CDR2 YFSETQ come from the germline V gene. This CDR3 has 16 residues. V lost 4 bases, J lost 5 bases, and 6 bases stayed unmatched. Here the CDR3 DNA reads TGCGCCAGCAGCCAGGGGGGGACTAGCGGGGACAATGAGCAGTTCTTC. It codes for CASSQGGTSGDNEQFF.

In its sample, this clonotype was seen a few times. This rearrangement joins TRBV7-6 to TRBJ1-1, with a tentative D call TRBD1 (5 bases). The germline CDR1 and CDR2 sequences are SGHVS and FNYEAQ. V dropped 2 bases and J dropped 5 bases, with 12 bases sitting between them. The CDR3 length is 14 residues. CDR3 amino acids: CASSLNSGLTEAFF. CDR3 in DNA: TGTGCCAGCAGCTTAAACTCGGGGCTTACTGAAGCTTTCTTT.

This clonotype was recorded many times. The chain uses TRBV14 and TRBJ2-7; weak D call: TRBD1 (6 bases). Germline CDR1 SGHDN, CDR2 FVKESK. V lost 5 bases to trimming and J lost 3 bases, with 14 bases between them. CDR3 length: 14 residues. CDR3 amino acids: CASSSRDNSYEQYF. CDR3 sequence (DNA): TGTGCCAGCAGCTCCCGGGACAATAGCTACGAGCAGTACTTC.

The chain's CDR3 is CATSEGIWTEAFF. The CDR3 coding sequence is TGTGCCACCAGTGAGGGGATATGGACTGAAGCTTTCTTT. V and J are TRBV24-1 and TRBJ1-1; no definite D call. The ends were cut back, 4 bases at V and 5 bases at J, with 10 bases in the middle. The CDR3 consists of 13 residues. Per germline, CDR1 KGHDR and CDR2 SFDVKD.